This TCR beta chain was recorded in a study of T cell responses to AZD1222 COVID-19 vaccine. Notes on the study in general: Epitopes outside B.1.351 and B.1.1.7 mutated regions reportedly drew nearly half of spike TCRs. Recipients of AZD1222 seropositive at baseline numbered only 6 or 7.

Generated by immunoSEQ multiplex PCR, the TCRdb table keeps only in-frame clones and is missing some. The data show 100,000 to 150,000 clones, 84% seen once. Trimming cost V 2 bases and J 3 bases, with 13 bases left between them. Per the germline V gene, CDR1 is WSHSY and CDR2 is SAAADI. This CDR3 spans 16 amino acids. In its sample, this clone was seen once. Its specificity is unknown. This TCR derives from an adult who received the AZD1222 COVID-19 vaccine. The specimen was peripheral blood, collected 28 days after the second AZD1222 dose. This chain joins TRBV10-2 and TRBJ2-2; possibly TRBD2 for D (6 bases). The CDR3 coding sequence is TGCGCCAGCAGTGAGCGGGACTTCTCTGACACCGGGGAGCTGTTTTTT. Translation gives CASSERDFSDTGELFF.